Below, 27 T cell receptor beta chains from the same sample are listed, as sequenced in a study of T cells in Graves' hyperthyroidism and ophthalmopathy. From RNA transcripts, TCR beta CDR3 regions were amplified. HTBI primers were used for first-round RT-PCR of the TCR CDR3. MiXCR, run by TCRdb on the multiplex PCR reads, gives a single entry per CDR3 protein. Seen here are about 360,000 distinct CDR3 sequences, approximately 25% observed once, and the top ten hold less than 85%. Sequences were obtained from blood. All receptors come from a man aged 50-60 years with Graves' hyperthyroidism.

At least ten counts were recorded for this clonotype. This rearrangement joins TRBV7-9 to TRBJ1-1, with D unclear. Looked up from germline, CDR1 is SEHNR and CDR2 is FQNEAQ (reference sequence). This CDR3 comprises 15 residues. The V gene lost 1 base and the J gene lost 1 base, with 10 bases spanning the gap. CDR3 protein: CASSLGGIANTEAFF. For the CDR3, the DNA is TGTGCCAGCAGCTTAGGTGGGATTGCGAACACTGAAGCTTTCTTT. Looking up the rest from reference TRBV7-9 and TRBJ1-1 gives the full variable domain: DTGVSQNPRHKITKRGQNVTFRCDPISEHNRLYWYRQTLGQGPEFLTYFQNEAQLEKSRLLSDRFSAERPKGSFSTLEIQRTEQGDSAMYLCASSLGGIANTEAFFGQGTRLTVV.

V is TRBV3-1 and J is TRBJ1-2; 10 bases agree with TRBD1. Germline assignment: CDR1 LGHDT and CDR2 YNNKEL (reference sequence). J gave up 8 bases and V 0 bases, and 9 bases lay outside the gene matches. The CDR3 is made up of 16 amino acids. The CDR3 DNA is TGTGCCAGCAGCCAAGACCAACGACAGGGGGCGAGGGGCTACACCTTC. This sequence encodes CASSQDQRQGARGYTF.

The chain has TRBV7-2 and TRBJ2-5; 7 bases align to TRBD1. The germline V gene has CDR1 SGHTA and CDR2 FQGNSA. Trimming removed 5 bases from V and 5 bases from J; junction bases left unmatched: 5. The CDR3 sequence is 13 residues long. The CDR3: CASSDGTAETQYF. Written as DNA, the CDR3 is TGTGCCAGCAGCGACGGGACAGCGGAGACCCAGTACTTC.

Comments on this clonotype: The junction and the germline gene differ at one end; a read error may be behind it. The chain is built from TRBV20-1 and TRBJ2-1, with 7 bases that match TRBD2. Germline-derived CDR1 and CDR2 are DFQATT and SNEGSKA (reference sequence). The CDR3 extends over 16 amino acids. The CDR3 region is CSARVESGASYDEQFF. CDR3 coding DNA: TGCAGTGCTAGAGTCGAAAGCGGGGCGTCCTACGATGAGCAGTTCTTC.

CDR3 in DNA: TGCAGTGCTAGAGGAAGGGAGCGGGACATTAATACAGATACGCAGTATTTT. It codes for CSARGRERDINTDTQYF. The V call is TRBV20-1, the J call TRBJ2-3, with TRBD2 as a possible D gene (7 bases). The germline V gene encodes CDR1 DFQATT and CDR2 SNEGSKA (reference sequence). The CDR3 consists of 17 residues. Deletions cut 1 base from V and 3 bases from J, with 20 bases between.

This clonotype was seen at least ten times. The V and J genes are TRBV6-5 and TRBJ2-5; TRBD1 matches at 11 bases. V was pared by 5 bases and J by 5 bases, with 4 bases of the junction left unmatched. CDR1 and CDR2 (germline): MNHEY, SVGAGI. This CDR3 spans 14 amino acids. The CDR3 nucleotides are TGTGCCAGCAGTGGCAGGACAGGGGGCGAGACCCAGTACTTC. Translation: CASSGRTGGETQYF.

The chain carries TRBV15 and TRBJ1-5; D is undetermined. V lost 0 bases and J lost 6, with 12 bases in between. The CDR3 extends over 15 amino acids. Per the germline V gene, CDR1 is LNHNV and CDR2 is YYDKDF (reference sequence). The CDR3 coding sequence is TGTGCCACCAGCAGAGAAAAGACGGCGGGTCAGCCCCAGCATTTT. It yields the protein CATSREKTAGQPQHF.

The rearrangement uses TRBV6-1 and TRBJ1-1; 8 bases map to TRBD1. V lost 8 bases, J lost 8 bases, and 10 bases stayed unmatched. The CDR3 is 13 residues long. Germline lookup yields CDR1 MNHNS and CDR2 SASEGT. The CDR3 here is CASVEEYRGEAFF. Here the CDR3 DNA reads TGTGCCAGCGTGGAGGAGTACAGGGGGGAAGCTTTCTTT.

Only a few counts were recorded for this clonotype. This chain connects TRBV6-1 to TRBJ2-3; no definite D call. This CDR3 spans 12 amino acids. Trimming removed 2 bases from V and 4 bases from J, with 4 bases in between. The germline CDR1 and CDR2 sequences are MNHNS and SASEGT. CDR3 in amino acids: CASSEYADTQYF. The CDR3 DNA is TGTGCCAGCAGTGAATATGCAGATACGCAGTATTTT.

The chain has TRBV30 and TRBJ2-7, with D perhaps TRBD1 (5 bases). CDR1 is GTSNPN, CDR2 SVGIG, per germline (reference sequence). V lost 3 bases, J lost 3 bases, and 9 bases lay in between. The CDR3 runs to 12 residues. The CDR3 sequence: CAWRKDIYEQYF. CDR3 in DNA: TGTGCCTGGAGGAAGGACATCTACGAGCAGTACTTC.

This clonotype was counted many times. The CDR3 coding sequence is TGTGCCAGCAGCCTAGGGACAGGGCGAACCTACGAGCAGTACTTC. It translates to CASSLGTGRTYEQYF. This chain connects TRBV11-2 to TRBJ2-7; 9 bases fit TRBD1. Losses at the gene ends were 5 bases for V and 2 bases for J; bases not matched to a gene: 7. This CDR3 is 15 amino acids long. The V gene's germline CDR1 is SGHAT and CDR2 FQNNGV.

The genes are TRBV6-1 and TRBJ2-2, with TRBD2 matching 7 bases. With V trimmed by 7 bases and J by 6 bases, 20 bases remained unmatched. Germline V gene data show CDR1 as MNHNS and CDR2 as SASEGT. CDR3 length: 18 residues. For the CDR3, the DNA is TGTGCCAGCACCACCCCCAAAAGTAGCGGGCCACGAGCCGGGGAGCTGTTTTTT. Protein sequence: CASTTPKSSGPRAGELFF.

The chain carries TRBV29-1 and TRBJ2-7; 9 bases align to TRBD1. CDR3 size: 12 residues. Germline assignment: CDR1 SQVTM and CDR2 ANQGSEA. The V segment lost 6 bases and the J segment 5 bases; nucleotides outside the gene matches: 5. The CDR3 region has the DNA TGCAGCGTCCGGGACAGGGTCCACGAGCAGTACTTC. This codes for CSVRDRVHEQYF.

This clonotype was seen a single time. This chain uses TRBV6-5 with TRBJ1-6; TRBD1 aligns across 9 bases. J gave up 6 bases and V 4 bases, and 4 bases lay outside the gene matches. The CDR3 spans 15 residues. The V gene's germline CDR1 is MNHEY and CDR2 SVGAGI. This CDR3 reads CASSSRDRVNSPLHF. DNA of the CDR3: TGTGCCAGCAGTTCCCGGGACAGGGTTAATTCACCCCTCCACTTT.

This clonotype appeared many times. The gene calls are TRBV28 and TRBJ2-1; 11 bases are shared with TRBD2. The CDR3 runs to 14 residues. Germline CDR1 reads MDHEN; CDR2 reads SYDVKM. V trimming: 7 bases; J trimming: 8 bases; junction bases outside the gene matches: 7. In DNA form, the CDR3 reads TGTGCCAGCACCCTAGCGGGGGGATATGATGAGCAGTTCTTC. Translating gives CASTLAGGYDEQFF.

This rearrangement joins TRBV6-2 or TRBV6-3 to TRBJ1-6; D perhaps matches TRBD1 (6 bases). The CDR3 has 14 amino acids. From germline, CDR1 is MNHEY and CDR2 SVGEGT. Trimming stripped 4 bases from V and 7 bases from J, with 11 bases between. CDR3 in DNA: TGTGCCAGCAGTTCCCAGGGGAACAATTCACCCCTCCACTTT. It codes for CASSSQGNNSPLHF.

This clonotype was counted only a few times. This rearrangement joins TRBV5-1 to TRBJ2-1; 8 positions agree with TRBD1. Germline V lookup: CDR1 SGHRS, CDR2 YFSETQ. The CDR3 extends over 13 amino acids. J gave up 14 bases and V 5 bases, and 12 bases lay outside the gene matches. The CDR3 spells CASRAGGADWEFF. The CDR3 bases are TGCGCCAGCAGGGCAGGGGGCGCGGATTGGGAGTTCTTC.

This clonotype was detected many times. The V call is TRBV27, the J call TRBJ1-1; tentatively, D is TRBD1 (6 bases). This CDR3 contains 14 residues. Trimming pared 3 bases from V and 1 base from J, leaving 9 bases between. Germline lookup yields CDR1 MNHEY and CDR2 SMNVEV (reference sequence). The CDR3 DNA reads as TGTGCCAGCAGTTTCGACAGGACGAACACTGAAGCTTTCTTT. Translated: CASSFDRTNTEAFF.

This clonotype was detected only a few times. The V call is TRBV7-9, the J call TRBJ2-5; TRBD2 aligns across 8 bases. The ends lost 1 base at V and 2 bases at J; junction bases unmatched: 3. The CDR3 totals 15 residues. The V gene's germline CDR1 is SEHNR and CDR2 FQNEAQ (reference sequence). CDR3 sequence reads: CASSLGAGVQETQYF. The CDR3 DNA sequence: TGTGCCAGCAGCTTAGGAGCGGGAGTACAAGAGACCCAGTACTTC.

The chain recombines TRBV27 with TRBJ2-7; a weak D match, TRBD1 (6 bases). Germline V CDR1 and CDR2: MNHEY, SMNVEV (reference sequence). The CDR3 sequence is 15 residues long. The V and J ends lost 5 bases and 2 bases respectively, with 16 bases between them. The CDR3: CASSITGTRTYEQYF. In DNA form, the CDR3 reads TGTGCCAGCAGTATCACCGGGACACGGACCTACGAGCAGTACTTC.

This clonotype was found a few times. This chain uses TRBV7-9 with TRBJ2-5; D remains ambiguous. The V end was cut by 1 base, the J end by 4 bases, with 13 bases between. This CDR3 has 15 residues. The V gene's germline CDR1 is SEHNR and CDR2 FQNEAQ (reference sequence). The CDR3 loop is CASSLGQAKSETQYF. The CDR3 DNA reads as TGTGCCAGCAGCTTAGGTCAGGCCAAGTCAGAGACCCAGTACTTC.

The chain carries TRBV5-1 and TRBJ1-1; D remains ambiguous. The CDR3 length is 14 residues. Germline V CDR1 and CDR2: SGHRS, YFSETQ. The V and J ends lost 0 bases and 1 base respectively, with 7 bases between them. The CDR3: CASSLDSPNTEAFF. In DNA form, the CDR3 reads TGCGCCAGCAGCTTGGACAGCCCGAACACTGAAGCTTTCTTT. Looking up the rest from reference TRBV5-1 and TRBJ1-1 gives the full variable domain: KAGVTQTPRYLIKTRGQQVTLSCSPISGHRSVSWYQQTPGQGLQFLFEYFSETQRNKGNFPGRFSGRQFSNSRSEMNVSTLELGDSALYLCASSLDSPNTEAFFGQGTRLTVV.

In this sample, this clonotype turned up a few times. The chain uses TRBV28 and TRBJ2-2; tentative D call: TRBD2 (5 bases). V was trimmed by 6 bases and J by 5 bases, leaving 19 bases between them. CDR1 and CDR2 (germline): MDHEN, SYDVKM. The length of the CDR3 is 16 residues. The CDR3 here is CASRPHLGSGTGELFF. The CDR3 DNA follows: TGTGCCAGCAGGCCCCATCTAGGGAGTGGTACCGGGGAGCTGTTTTTT. Complete variable domain (other parts from reference TRBV28 and TRBJ2-2): DVKVTQSSRYLVKRTGEKVFLECVQDMDHENMFWYRQDPGLGLRLIYFSYDVKMKEKGDIPEGYSVSREKKERFSLILESASTNQTSMYLCASRPHLGSGTGELFFGEGSRLTVL.

The CDR3 DNA follows: TGTGCCAGTAGTATAGGACAGGGGGCTGCCTATGGCTACACCTTC. Protein: CASSIGQGAAYGYTF. The V gene is TRBV19, the J gene TRBJ1-2, with 10 positions matching TRBD1. The junction had 3 bases not matched to a gene; V was cut back by 1 base and J by 4 bases. The V gene's germline CDR1 is LNHDA and CDR2 SQIVND (reference sequence). CDR3 length: 15 residues.

The chain is built from TRBV30 and TRBJ2-7; 8 bases are shared with TRBD1. The ends lost 8 bases at V and 7 bases at J; junction bases unmatched: 19. There are 15 residues in the CDR3. Looked up from germline, CDR1 is GTSNPN and CDR2 is SVGIG (reference sequence). For the CDR3, the DNA is TGTGCCGTCGGACAGGGCGGCGGCCGGAGGGGAGAGCAGTACTTC. Translated: CAVGQGGGRRGEQYF.

This clonotype was counted a few times. The V gene is TRBV19, the J gene TRBJ1-1, with 8 bases fitting TRBD1. V trimming: 7 bases; J trimming: 4 bases; junction bases outside the gene matches: 8. The CDR3 is 14 residues long. In germline, CDR1 is LNHDA, CDR2 SQIVND (reference sequence). The CDR3, as DNA: TGTGCCAGTACCCTGACAGGGGTTGGCACTGAAGCTTTCTTT. Its translation is CASTLTGVGTEAFF.

This clonotype was observed a handful of times. The J gene is TRBJ1-6, the V gene TRBV3-1, with D perhaps matching TRBD1 (6 bases). Germline CDR1 reads LGHDT; CDR2 reads YNNKEL (reference sequence). Deletions cut 1 base from V and 6 bases from J, with 13 bases between. The CDR3 has 16 amino acids. CDR3 sequence reads: CASSQAPGGANSPLHF. The CDR3 DNA sequence: TGTGCCAGCAGCCAAGCCCCTGGGGGGGCTAATTCACCCCTCCACTTT.